The next 24 T cell receptor beta chains were all read from a single sample in a study of blood T cell repertoires in COVID-19. Only in-frame clones appear in the TCRdb table, and some are missing; sequencing was by immunoSEQ multiplex PCR. The table shows around 250,000 clones, with approximately 80% occurring only once. Sequenced sample: peripheral blood. The origin of the receptors is a human donor in a cohort sampled during active COVID-19.

The chain employs TRBV28 and TRBJ1-1; 7 positions match TRBD1. V lost 7 bases to trimming and J lost 1 base; unmatched junction nucleotides: 3. CDR1 and CDR2 (germline): MDHEN, SYDVKM. The CDR3 loop spans 13 amino acids. CDR3 loop: CASKGQENTEAFF. Written as DNA, the CDR3 is TGTGCCAGCAAAGGACAGGAGAACACTGAAGCTTTCTTT.

The chain links TRBV6-5 to TRBJ2-7; 9 nucleotides align to TRBD1. Per germline, CDR1 MNHEY and CDR2 SVGAGI. The CDR3 runs 15 residues. J lost 3 bases, V lost 7 bases, and 10 bases had no gene match. The CDR3 here is CASMLTGTGSYEQYF. CDR3 coding DNA: TGTGCCAGCATGCTAACAGGGACAGGGAGCTACGAGCAGTACTTC.

The chain carries TRBV4-3 and TRBJ2-3; 9 positions match TRBD2. The CDR3 has 17 amino acids. Unmatched junction bases numbered 7, after V lost 1 base and J lost 2 bases. Germline V gene sequence: CDR1 LGHNA, CDR2 YSLEER. The CDR3 loop is CASSQAILAGTTDTQYF. CDR3 DNA: TGCGCCAGCAGCCAAGCAATCCTAGCGGGGACCACAGATACGCAGTATTTT.

The chain combines TRBV3-1 (or the pseudogene TRBV3-2) with TRBJ2-1; 12 bases are a match to TRBD2. The CDR3 is made up of 18 amino acids. V trimming: 0 bases; J trimming: 10 bases; junction bases outside the gene matches: 13. Per germline, CDR1 LGHDT and CDR2 YNNKEL (reference sequence). CDR3 in amino acids: CASSQDLRRLAGVGEQFF. CDR3 coding DNA: TGTGCCAGCAGCCAAGACCTGAGGAGACTAGCGGGAGTCGGAGAGCAGTTCTTC.

Only one count was recorded for this clone. This rearrangement joins TRBV11-3 to TRBJ2-3, with 7 positions matching TRBD1. Germline trimming cut 4 bases from V and 0 bases from J; bases unmatched to any gene: 7. This CDR3 spans 16 amino acids. The germline V gene has CDR1 SGHNT and CDR2 YENEEA. In DNA form, the CDR3 reads TGTGCCAGCAGCTCACTAACAGGGGTTAGCACAGATACGCAGTATTTT. Residues: CASSSLTGVSTDTQYF.

This clone was seen only once. The rearrangement uses TRBV19 and TRBJ1-1; 7 bases fit TRBD1. V dropped 8 bases and J dropped 11; count of bases not matched to a gene: 5. In germline, CDR1 is LNHDA, CDR2 SQIVND (reference sequence). This CDR3 has 10 residues. The CDR3 sequence: CASGQESAFF. The DNA for the CDR3 is TGTGCCAGTGGACAGGAAAGTGCTTTCTTT.

In its sample, this clone was seen once. The chain is built from TRBV7-9 and TRBJ2-5; tentatively, D is TRBD2 (7 bases). Germline V gene data show CDR1 as SEHNR and CDR2 as FQNEAQ (reference sequence). This CDR3 spans 14 amino acids. Trimming removed 6 bases from V and 4 bases from J, with 15 bases in between. The CDR3 sequence: CASSPRGGGETQYF. The CDR3 region has the DNA TGTGCCAGCAGTCCCAGGGGAGGGGGAGAGACCCAGTACTTC.

V gene TRBV6-5 combines with J gene TRBJ2-3, with 7 bases fitting TRBD1. Germline assignment: CDR1 MNHEY and CDR2 SVGAGI. The CDR3 sequence is 13 residues long. After removal of 6 bases from V and 3 bases from J, the junction contained 3 bases not matched to a gene. This CDR3 reads CASRLQGTDTQYF. The CDR3 bases are TGTGCCAGCAGGCTACAGGGGACAGATACGCAGTATTTT.

The chain recombines TRBV9 with TRBJ2-5; 7 bases align to TRBD1. This CDR3 contains 15 residues. Trimming took 4 bases from V and 5 from J; bases not matched to a gene: 11. Germline loops: CDR1 SGDLS, CDR2 YYNGEE. Here the CDR3 DNA reads TGTGCCAGCAGCCCTTCGACAGGGCTTGCGGAGACCCAGTACTTC. Encoded protein: CASSPSTGLAETQYF.

The chain joins TRBV7-2 to TRBJ1-1, with 7 bases lining up with TRBD1. Germline CDR1 reads SGHTA; CDR2 reads FQGNSA. The CDR3 sequence is 12 residues long. V was clipped by 0 bases and J by 11 bases; unmatched bases: 3. The CDR3, as DNA: TGTGCCAGCAGCTTAGCGGGACAGTGGGCTTTCTTT. Encoded protein: CASSLAGQWAFF.

This chain connects TRBV6-5 to TRBJ1-3, with unresolved D. Between the trimmed V and J ends, which lost 6 bases and 9 bases, there was a span of 9 bases. Germline V gene lookup returns CDR1 MNHEY and CDR2 SVGAGI. The CDR3 runs to 11 residues. This chain's CDR3 is CASSLAGTIYF. CDR3 bases: TGTGCCAGCAGCCTCGCCGGCACCATATATTTT.

This sequence joins TRBV5-8 and TRBJ2-3; maybe TRBD2 (5 bases). The germline V and J ends were trimmed by 0 bases and 2 bases, with 7 bases remaining between them. Germline V gene data show CDR1 as SGHTS and CDR2 as YDEGEE. The CDR3 contains 14 residues. DNA of the CDR3: TGTGCCAGCAGCTTGGGGGAGAACACAGATACGCAGTATTTT. Amino acids: CASSLGENTDTQYF.

The chain joins TRBV6-5 to TRBJ2-7; D not resolved. Trimming removed 8 bases at V and 3 bases at J, with 8 bases between. This CDR3 has 11 amino acids. Germline lookup yields CDR1 MNHEY and CDR2 SVGAGI. The CDR3 coding sequence is TGTGCCAGCGGGTCGGGCTACGAGCAGTACTTC. Amino acids: CASGSGYEQYF.

J is TRBJ2-3 and V is TRBV19, with D perhaps matching TRBD1 (6 bases). CDR3 length equals 15 residues. CDR1 LNHDA and CDR2 SQIVND come from the germline V gene (reference sequence). V was clipped by 3 bases and J by 6 bases, with 16 bases between them. The chain's CDR3 is CASSMGRGLRDTQYF. Here the CDR3 DNA reads TGTGCCAGTAGTATGGGCAGGGGCTTGCGGGATACGCAGTATTTT.

The CDR3 DNA is TGTGCCAGCAGCTTAGCGTTCCAGGCGGGGGCCGTCCAAGAGACCCAGTACTTC. As protein: CASSLAFQAGAVQETQYF. V and J are TRBV7-6 and TRBJ2-5; D may be TRBD2 (7 bases). Germline values: CDR1 SGHVS, CDR2 FNYEAQ. Trimming pared 0 bases from V and 1 base from J, leaving 18 bases between. The CDR3 totals 18 residues.

This clone was found a few times. The chain recombines TRBV7-3 with TRBJ2-3; the D gene is possibly TRBD1 (6 bases). CDR3 length: 14 residues. V lost 3 bases to trimming and J lost 3 bases, with 10 bases between them. Germline loops: CDR1 SGHTA, CDR2 FQGTGA. In DNA, the CDR3 is TGTGCCAGCAGCTTTCAGGGGTGGACAGATACGCAGTATTTT. It yields the protein CASSFQGWTDTQYF.

The DNA of the CDR3 is TGTGCCAGCAGTGAACAGGAGACTAGCTACTCCTACGAGCAGTACTTC. Residues: CASSEQETSYSYEQYF. The V call is TRBV6-1, the J call TRBJ2-7, with 7 bases lining up with TRBD2. V lost 2 bases, J lost 0 bases, and 7 bases stayed unmatched. This CDR3 has 16 amino acids. The V gene's germline CDR1 is MNHNS and CDR2 SASEGT.

The genes are TRBV18 and TRBJ1-3, with D unresolved. The CDR3 totals 15 residues. Per germline, CDR1 KGHSH and CDR2 LQKENI. Trimming cost V 5 bases and J 2 bases, with 13 bases left between them. In nucleotides, the CDR3 is TGTGCCAGCTCATCCACCACGGTCCCTGGAAACACCATATATTTT. Translating gives CASSSTTVPGNTIYF.

V usage is TRBV12-2 and J usage is TRBJ2-1; the table names TRBD2, a call not compared with the DNA. TRBV12-2 represents a pseudogene. This CDR3 spans 15 amino acids. CDR3 loop: CASRTLGLANNEQFF. CDR3 coding DNA: TGTGCAAGTCGCACTTTGGGACTAGCAAACAATGAGCAGTTCTTC.

V is TRBV3-1 (or the pseudogene TRBV3-2) and J is TRBJ2-5, with TRBD2 matching 13 bases. J lost 5 bases, V lost 4 bases, and 4 bases had no gene match. The CDR3 sequence is 15 residues long. Germline V CDR1 and CDR2: LGHDT, YNNKEL (reference sequence). This CDR3 reads CASSRLAGGEETQYF. CDR3 coding DNA: TGTGCCAGCAGCCGACTAGCGGGGGGCGAGGAGACCCAGTACTTC.

The rearrangement links TRBV5-1 to TRBJ2-3; D gene unclear. Germline lookup yields CDR1 SGHRS and CDR2 YFSETQ. This CDR3 contains 12 residues. Trimming removed 5 bases at V and 0 bases at J, with 4 bases between. The CDR3: CASRRSTDTQYF. The CDR3 DNA reads TGCGCCAGCAGGCGGAGCACAGATACGCAGTATTTT.

This chain uses TRBV6-4 with TRBJ1-5; no firm D call. CDR1 and CDR2 (germline): MRHNA, SNTAGT. The CDR3 has 15 residues. The V gene lost 5 bases and the J gene lost 0 bases, with 11 bases spanning the gap. CDR3 bases: TGTGCCAGCAGTCCTACCGGGAGTAGCAATCAGCCCCAGCATTTT. Residues: CASSPTGSSNQPQHF.

This sequence joins TRBV29-1 and TRBJ2-7, with TRBD2 matching over 11 bases. V lost 7 bases to trimming and J lost 0 bases; unmatched junction nucleotides: 5. Germline V CDR1 and CDR2: SQVTM, ANQGSEA. The CDR3 extends over 14 amino acids. CDR3 nucleotides: TGCAGCGCTGCGACTAGCGGGGACTCCTACGAGCAGTACTTC. This gives the protein CSAATSGDSYEQYF.

This chain joins TRBV5-1 and TRBJ1-4; 8 bases align to TRBD1. With 3 bases clipped from V and 8 bases from J, the junction kept 6 bases outside the gene matches. The CDR3 sequence is 14 residues long. From germline, CDR1 is SGHRS and CDR2 YFSETQ. CDR3 nucleotides: TGCGCCAGCAGCTCTTGGACAGGGAACGAAAAACTGTTTTTT. This translates into CASSSWTGNEKLFF.